This record concerns one T cell receptor (beta chain) sequence. Per the original data handling: Reference gene primer amplification gave nucleated cell count estimates. Only in-frame clones appear in the TCRdb table, and some are missing; sequencing was by immunoSEQ multiplex PCR. That table is the source of V, J and clone size, and D and trimming were worked out from the DNA. The sample includes a few hundred thousand clones, 88% of them seen just once. This entry is derived from a study of blood T cell repertoires in COVID-19. Study overall: Donors in the United States, Italy and Spain gave samples during acute or convalescent COVID-19.

All enrollees were about 18 to 89 years old and from approximately 25 US areas. Participants were placed into cohorts based on the clinical history they reported. The receptor was derived from a woman aged 18-30 years who had recovered from COVID-19. The sequencing sample was made of PBMCs or T cells enriched from blood (not recorded which).

DNA of the CDR3: TGTGCCAGCAGTCTAACCAGACTAGCGTTCCACGAGCAGTACTTC. Translation: CASSLTRLAFHEQYF. The V call is TRBV6-5, the J call TRBJ2-7, with TRBD2 identical over 8 bases. V lost 5 bases, J lost 5 bases, and 11 bases stayed unmatched. The CDR3 is 15 amino acids. CDR1 and CDR2 (germline): MNHEY, SVGAGI.